This entry lists 4 T cell receptor beta chains sequenced from one sample in a study of shared clonotypes between healthy human individuals. The data were produced by immunoSEQ multiplex PCR, yet TCRdb's version contains in-frame clones alone and is incomplete. In the table there are about 640,000 clones, approximately 79% of which are singletons. Sequenced input: memory CD4+ T cells sorted from blood. Subset noted: CD45RA-negative fraction. These receptors all stem from a woman aged 25 to 39 in good health.

The J gene is TRBJ2-1, the V gene TRBV7-9; D is possibly TRBD1 (7 bases). Looked up from germline, CDR1 is SEHNR and CDR2 is FQNEAQ (reference sequence). The V end was cut by 5 bases, the J end by 2 bases, with 10 bases between. The CDR3 contains 14 residues. The CDR3 bases are TGTGCCAGCAGCGGAGGGGGCGCCTACAATGAGCAGTTCTTC. As protein: CASSGGGAYNEQFF.

CDR3 bases: TGTGCCAGCAGTGAAGCGCATGCCTATGAGCAGTTCTTC. Protein sequence: CASSEAHAYEQFF. The gene calls are TRBV6-1 and TRBJ2-1, with no clear D. CDR1 is MNHNS and CDR2 is SASEGT in the germline V gene. CDR3 length: 13 residues. V dropped 0 bases and J dropped 8 bases, with 8 bases sitting between them.

V and J are TRBV4-1 and TRBJ2-1, with TRBD1 as a possible D gene (5 bases). Germline CDR1 and CDR2: MGHRA and YSYEKL. CDR3 length: 16 amino acids. The V gene lost 6 bases and the J gene lost 1 base, with 16 bases spanning the gap. CDR3 sequence: CASSPGQGPSYNEQFF. The CDR3 DNA sequence: TGCGCCAGCAGTCCCGGTCAGGGCCCATCCTACAATGAGCAGTTCTTC.

A few counts support this clone. The rearrangement links TRBV28 to TRBJ2-5; unclear D gene. Germline values: CDR1 MDHEN, CDR2 SYDVKM. The CDR3 has 12 residues. Trimming removed 6 bases from V and 11 bases from J, with 16 bases in between. The CDR3 loop is CASRDRTGEQYF. The DNA of the CDR3 is TGTGCCAGCAGGGACCGCACGGGTGAGCAGTACTTC. Drawing the rest from reference TRBV28 and TRBJ2-5, the complete variable domain is DVKVTQSSRYLVKRTGEKVFLECVQDMDHENMFWYRQDPGLGLRLIYFSYDVKMKEKGDIPEGYSVSREKKERFSLILESASTNQTSMYLCASRDRTGEQYFGPGTRLLVL.